The text below deals with one T cell receptor (beta chain). Its antigen is currently unknown. The data belong to a study of sequential checkpoint blockade in melanoma. Whole-study context: TCRbeta immunosequencing was performed on DNA from roughly 90 pretreatment melanoma tumor samples. Around 21 patients had tumor biopsies before treatment and at week 13.

The protocol was immunoSEQ multiplex PCR, while the TCRdb copy is restricted to in-frame clones and leaves out a portion. This sample has over 2,000 clones; roughly a quarter occur once, and the top ten carry about 21%. This sample's treatment: randomized to nivolumab then ipilimumab (arm A) or the reverse (arm B). Findings and limits, study-wide: T-cell fraction and clonality followed PD-L1 and CD8+ counts, not mutational load.

In germline, CDR1 is MDHEN, CDR2 SYDVKM. This CDR3 comprises 14 residues. Trimming took 5 bases from V and 2 from J; bases not matched to a gene: 5. This chain joins TRBV28 and TRBJ2-7, with 8 bases aligning to TRBD2. The sequencing used tumor tissue (inferred from file names), collected from a patient given nivolumab and ipilimumab in sequence. The receptor was isolated from a human donor with melanoma. The CDR3 DNA follows: TGTGCCAGCAGTACCGGGGGGGCCCCCTACGAGCAGTACTTC. Protein sequence: CASSTGGAPYEQYF.